The TCR beta chain described here comes from a study of graft-versus-host responses after intestinal transplantation (dated by TCRdb to the early 2020s). At the level of the whole study: The transplants that recipients got were multivisceral, liver-intestinal, or isolated intestinal. Rather than going through the commercial service, samples from a few later patients were sequenced in-house on an Illumina MiSeq and processed with MiXCR. Every recipient was given anti-thymocyte globulin induction, followed by around three years of maintenance tacrolimus and steroids. Of the roughly 24 intestinal transplant recipients enrolled in the cohort, one of whom was a retransplant, 3 patients without pretransplant specimens were excluded. Alloreactive clones were identified by sequencing pre-transplant mixed lymphocyte reaction products and comparing these products with unstimulated pre-transplant donor and recipient T cells. Graft-versus-host and host-versus-graft alloreactive T cell clones were tracked in the graft, circulation and bone marrow after intestinal transplantation using bulk TCR-beta CDR3 sequencing. A peak of at least 4% donor T cells among recipient peripheral blood mononuclear cells was the definition used for donor T cell macrochimerism. Results the study describes overall, beyond this receptor: Early after transplant, peak levels of circulating GvH clones were found to be associated with declines in HvG clones. In the allografts of patients with donor T cell macrochimerism, GvH to HvG T cell clonal ratios were high. GvH clones were detected in recipient bone marrow, and some of these GvH clones were observed earlier in ileal mucosa or blood, consistent with an intestinal mucosal origin. Conclusions were limited by the relatively low number and heterogeneity of intestinal transplant patients.

Turning to this clone: The clone's antigen remains unknown. Base quality data are lacking; no much larger clone is found one base away.

Library prep was done by the immunoSEQ multiplex PCR assay. For most patients, genomic DNA was isolated using the Qiagen DNeasy Blood and Tissue Kit and was shipped frozen to Adaptive Biotechnologies for TCR sequencing. Adaptive Biotechnologies carried out high-throughput TCR-beta CDR3 sequencing of genomic DNA for most patients. On the authors' methods: Adaptive's ImmunoSEQ software was the source of the TCR sequencing data for about 17 patients, while three other patients were processed with MiXCR and VDJtools. To correct CD4 versus CD8 sorting errors, sequences present in both subsets at a frequency ratio below 5:1 were removed. CDR3 nucleotide sequences shared between donor and recipient were removed because their origin could not be assigned. To be classed as alloreactive, a clone needed at least 2-fold expansion over unstimulated cells and a minimum CFSE-low frequency of 0.002% (template counts) or 0.001% (read counts). Clones detected in sequenced pre-transplant spleen, lymph node, or MLR CFSE-low populations of the donor or recipient were defined as mappable. The cumulative frequency of alloreactive clones was calculated as a percentage of all sequences, weighted by copy number. TCRdb carries this immuneACCESS record with in-frame sequences only. Its versions omit some clonotypes, under half of them owing to an unresolved V gene in the studies checked, with the rest unexplained. D and trimming come from the DNA, and the V and J calls and clone size come from that table. In all, the sample holds around 100,000 clones, and about 92% of those were seen once. The top ten constitute 1% to 1.5% of the sample.

The sample's time point, from its label and the paper: cells obtained before transplantation from donor or recipient. CD3+CD4+ and CD3+CD8+ populations were FACS-sorted from unstimulated pre-transplant donor and recipient cells taken from spleen or lymph nodes. V gives up 7 bases and J gives up 0 bases, and the segment between their germline ends measures 7 bases. From the germline V gene, CDR1 is MNHEY and CDR2 is SVGAGI. Reading from cysteine to phenylalanine, the CDR3 counts 14 amino acids. The DNA shown is the 42-base CDR3, in frame from base 1. This specimen consisted of unstimulated CD8+ T cells sorted from spleen or lymph node cells, obtained before transplant. This receptor was taken from a human donor who was the organ donor for an intestinal transplant. The V gene is TRBV6-5 and the J gene is TRBJ2-6, with no confidently assigned D gene. The nucleotide sequence is given as TGTGCCAGCACCGACACCTCTGGGGCCAACGTCCTGACTTTC. It is translated as CASTDTSGANVLTF.